This TCR beta chain was identified in a study of cytomegalovirus exposure and HLA in healthy donors. Points from the study as a whole: In most subjects, TCR beta sequences reportedly gave accurate predictions of HLA-A and HLA-B alleles. The majority of CMV-associated TCR beta chains were reported as apparently HLA-restricted in a later analysis. Previously analyzed data showed that most TCR beta V segments were productive at a frequency of about 90% or about 30%.

PCR involved 60 Vbeta and 13 Jbeta primers. Libraries were prepared by immunoSEQ multiplex PCR; TCRdb keeps only in-frame clonotypes and omits some of them. Of some 140,000 clones listed, about 66% are singletons. Of note for this clone: What it binds is not known.

The sequence was obtained from a human donor in good health. Material: PBMCs.

The CDR3 loop is CASSLGGLAGATGELFF. The CDR3, as DNA: TGTGCCAGCAGTTTGGGGGGACTAGCGGGAGCCACCGGGGAGCTGTTTTTT. The chain employs TRBV28 and TRBJ2-2; 14 nucleotides align to TRBD2. This CDR3 contains 17 residues. Losses at the gene ends were 3 bases for V and 4 bases for J; bases not matched to a gene: 4. Germline CDR1 is MDHEN and CDR2 is SYDVKM. The whole variable domain, filled in from reference TRBV28 and TRBJ2-2, reads DVKVTQSSRYLVKRTGEKVFLECVQDMDHENMFWYRQDPGLGLRLIYFSYDVKMKEKGDIPEGYSVSREKKERFSLILESASTNQTSMYLCASSLGGLAGATGELFFGEGSRLTVL.